This T cell receptor (beta chain) was obtained from a study of T cell changes during pregnancy in multiple sclerosis. The data were produced by immunoSEQ multiplex PCR, yet TCRdb's version contains in-frame clones alone and is incomplete. Altogether roughly 45,000 clones are present, about 90% being singletons, with the ten largest covering 1.5%. From germline, CDR1 is SGHTS and CDR2 YDEGEE. This CDR3 has 14 residues. Trimming left V 4 bases short and J 2 bases short, with 12 bases between. The clonotype was recovered from a female donor in good health, enrolled as a control in a pregnancy study. The chain joins TRBV5-8 to TRBJ1-2, with D possibly matching TRBD1 (6 bases). Sequenced material: peripheral blood, taken in the first trimester of pregnancy. CDR3 residues: CASSKGGKNYGYTF. The DNA of the CDR3 is TGTGCCAGCAGCAAGGGGGGGAAGAACTATGGCTACACCTTC.